The 29 T cell receptor beta chains below were found in one sample sequenced in a study of blood T cell repertoires in COVID-19. TCRdb keeps only in-frame clones here, not all; method: immunoSEQ multiplex PCR. Seen here are 65,000 to 95,000 clones, around nine tenths observed once, and the top ten hold 9.5% to 15%. Sequencing was carried out using peripheral blood. The receptors originated from a man between 65 and 85 years old with active or convalescent COVID-19.

The V call is TRBV5-1, the J call TRBJ2-3; 7 nucleotides line up with TRBD1. The CDR3 has 16 amino acids. Germline CDR1 and CDR2: SGHRS and YFSETQ. Unmatched junction bases numbered 8, after V lost 1 base and J lost 3 bases. This chain's CDR3 is CASSLQDRVGTDTQYF. CDR3 nucleotides: TGCGCCAGCAGCTTGCAAGACAGGGTGGGTACAGATACGCAGTATTTT.

The V gene is TRBV18, the J gene TRBJ2-2, with TRBD1 matching 7 bases. The CDR3 has 15 amino acids. After removal of 2 bases from V and 4 bases from J, the junction contained 4 bases not matched to a gene. Germline V gene sequence: CDR1 KGHSH, CDR2 LQKENI. CDR3 sequence reads: CASSPSTGTTGELFF. The CDR3 DNA is TGTGCCAGCTCACCATCGACAGGGACCACCGGGGAGCTGTTTTTT.

This chain joins TRBV19 and TRBJ1-3; D remains ambiguous. The CDR3 is made up of 15 amino acids. From germline, CDR1 is LNHDA and CDR2 SQIVND (reference sequence). V lost 0 bases and J lost 4, with 10 bases in between. CDR3 sequence reads: CASSIDLGFGNTIYF. DNA of the CDR3: TGTGCCAGTAGTATAGATCTCGGTTTCGGAAACACCATATATTTT.

This clone was counted only a few times. The chain combines TRBV19 with TRBJ2-7; D remains unclear. This CDR3 has 14 residues. The germline V and J ends were trimmed by 1 base and 2 bases, with 9 bases remaining between them. The germline V gene has CDR1 LNHDA and CDR2 SQIVND (reference sequence). DNA for the CDR3: TGTGCCAGTAGTATAGTTCCAGGAACCTACGAGCAGTACTTC. Translating it yields CASSIVPGTYEQYF.

This clone was detected only a few times. The chain employs TRBV19 and TRBJ2-5; 7 nucleotides align to TRBD2. The CDR3 contains 15 residues. V was pared by 1 base and J by 4 bases, with 6 bases of the junction left unmatched. Germline CDR1 reads LNHDA; CDR2 reads SQIVND (reference sequence). Here the CDR3 DNA reads TGTGCCAGTAGTATAGTGTGGACGGGAGGAGAGACCCAGTACTTC. Translating gives CASSIVWTGGETQYF.

The chain combines TRBV5-1 with TRBJ1-4, with D possibly matching TRBD1 (6 bases). The V gene lost 0 bases and the J gene lost 3 bases, with 12 bases spanning the gap. Germline-derived CDR1 and CDR2 are SGHRS and YFSETQ. The CDR3 is 16 residues long. The CDR3 DNA reads TGCGCCAGCAGCTTGGGGTGGGCAGGGGCTAATGAAAAACTGTTTTTT. Its translation: CASSLGWAGANEKLFF. Combining the CDR3 with reference TRBV5-1 and TRBJ1-4 gives the whole variable domain KAGVTQTPRYLIKTRGQQVTLSCSPISGHRSVSWYQQTPGQGLQFLFEYFSETQRNKGNFPGRFSGRQFSNSRSEMNVSTLELGDSALYLCASSLGWAGANEKLFFGSGTQLSVL.

The rearrangement uses TRBV24-1 and TRBJ2-1; D possibly corresponds to TRBD1 (6 bases). Germline CDR1 is KGHDR and CDR2 is SFDVKD. The CDR3 loop spans 12 amino acids. V gave up 7 bases and J gave up 7 bases, with 10 bases separating them. The CDR3 here is CATSRTANEQFF. DNA for the CDR3: TGTGCCACCAGCCGGACAGCTAATGAGCAGTTCTTC.

This clone has only one observation. The genes are TRBV6-5 and TRBJ2-7; the D is unclear. The CDR3 consists of 13 residues. The V gene lost 1 base and the J gene lost 1 base, with 5 bases spanning the gap. Germline V gene sequence: CDR1 MNHEY, CDR2 SVGAGI. The CDR3 region is CASSYFRSYEQYF. CDR3 DNA: TGTGCCAGCAGTTACTTCCGTTCCTACGAGCAGTACTTC.

The chain employs TRBV6-5 and TRBJ1-2; 9 nucleotides line up with TRBD1. The J segment lost 2 bases and the V segment lost 11 bases, leaving 6 bases of the junction unmatched. The CDR3 covers 13 residues. Per germline, CDR1 MNHEY and CDR2 SVGAGI. This CDR3 reads CASWDRDNYGYTF. CDR3 DNA: TGTGCCTCTTGGGACAGGGACAACTATGGCTACACCTTC.

V is TRBV19 and J is TRBJ1-6, with D hard to call. The CDR3 sequence is 13 residues long. The germline gives CDR1 LNHDA, CDR2 SQIVND (reference sequence). Trimming removed 5 bases from V and 10 bases from J, with 12 bases in between. For the CDR3, the DNA is TGTGCCAGTAGTCCCTCGGGGAGCTCACCCCTCCACTTT. The encoded protein is CASSPSGSSPLHF.

CDR3 nucleotides: TGCGCCAGCAGCGCCTGGGGACAGGGGGCAAGCGAGACCCAGTACTTC. This sequence encodes CASSAWGQGASETQYF. V and J are TRBV5-1 and TRBJ2-5, with 12 nucleotides matching TRBD1. V lost 4 bases, J lost 5 bases, and 9 bases stayed unmatched. Germline values: CDR1 SGHRS, CDR2 YFSETQ. There are 16 residues in the CDR3.

The rearrangement joins TRBV18 to TRBJ1-1; D is possibly TRBD1 (5 bases). Germline V gene sequence: CDR1 KGHSH, CDR2 LQKENI. V lost 10 bases and J lost 0, with 9 bases in between. The CDR3 totals 12 residues. CDR3 amino acids: CANSRVNTEAFF. CDR3 bases: TGTGCCAATTCCAGGGTGAACACTGAAGCTTTCTTT.

The V call is TRBV27, the J call TRBJ1-1; possible D gene TRBD1, 6 bases. CDR3 length equals 13 residues. Germline V gene sequence: CDR1 MNHEY, CDR2 SMNVEV (reference sequence). Trimming took off 10 bases at V and 1 base at J, with 13 bases between the two ends. The CDR3 is CATSDSTNTEAFF. CDR3 DNA: TGTGCCACCTCGGACAGCACGAACACTGAAGCTTTCTTT.

CDR3 amino acids: CATSGGYGWNEQFF. The CDR3, as DNA: TGTGCCACCAGTGGGGGCTACGGTTGGAATGAGCAGTTCTTC. The chain carries TRBV24-1 and TRBJ2-1; possibly TRBD1 for D (5 bases). The germline gives CDR1 KGHDR, CDR2 SFDVKD. The length of the CDR3 is 14 residues. V lost 5 bases to trimming and J lost 7 bases, with 14 bases between them.

This chain uses TRBV10-3 with TRBJ1-2, with 7 bases identical to TRBD1. This CDR3 comprises 14 residues. V trimming: 4 bases; J trimming: 4 bases; junction bases outside the gene matches: 6. Germline V lookup: CDR1 ENHRY, CDR2 SYGVKD. The CDR3 region is CAISAVRGPYGYTF. The CDR3 nucleotides read TGTGCCATCAGTGCAGTAAGGGGGCCCTATGGCTACACCTTC.

V and J are TRBV2 and TRBJ2-7, with D possibly being TRBD1 (5 bases). The CDR3 extends over 15 amino acids. Trimming took off 7 bases at V and 4 bases at J, with 20 bases between the two ends. Germline-derived CDR1 and CDR2 are SNHLY and FYNNEI. The CDR3 DNA follows: TGTGCCAGCAATTTAGGGGCCTTTTCTCGGTACGAGCAGTACTTC. Translated: CASNLGAFSRYEQYF.

The rearrangement links TRBV7-2 to TRBJ2-5, with TRBD2 matching over 13 bases. J gave up 9 bases and V 4 bases, and 17 bases lay outside the gene matches. CDR1 SGHTA and CDR2 FQGNSA come from the germline V gene. This CDR3 comprises 18 residues. CDR3 sequence: CASSYYFGLAGASGAQYF. The CDR3 DNA sequence: TGTGCCAGCAGCTATTACTTCGGACTAGCGGGAGCATCAGGGGCCCAGTACTTC.

This chain links TRBV23-1 with TRBJ2-5, with a tentative D call TRBD1 (6 bases). TRBV23-1 is sorted into the ORF group, with uncertain function. The CDR3 covers 15 residues. Trimming took off 1 base at V and 2 bases at J, with 11 bases between the two ends. The CDR3 here is CASSQFDRRQETQYF. CDR3 DNA sequence: TGCGCCAGCAGTCAATTCGACAGGCGTCAAGAGACCCAGTACTTC.

The V gene is TRBV12-3 or TRBV12-4, the J gene TRBJ2-1; possible D gene TRBD1, 5 bases. The CDR3 length is 12 residues. V lost 6 bases, J lost 12 bases, and 15 bases lay in between. CDR3: CASRDDSLRQFF. CDR3 nucleotides: TGTGCCAGCAGAGACGACAGTCTACGGCAGTTCTTC.

V gene TRBV2 combines with J gene TRBJ1-6, with 8 bases matching TRBD1. CDR1 and CDR2 from the germline V gene are SNHLY and FYNNEI. This CDR3 spans 15 amino acids. Trimming cost V 2 bases and J 6 bases; bases outside gene matches: 3. The CDR3 is CASSEQGAGNSPLHF. The DNA of the CDR3 is TGTGCCAGCAGTGAACAGGGGGCAGGTAATTCACCCCTCCACTTT.

Of note for this clone: At one boundary the junction diverges from the germline segment, which might be a read error. The chain couples TRBV20-1 to TRBJ1-1; possibly TRBD1 for D (6 bases). From germline, CDR1 is DFQATT and CDR2 SNEGSKA (reference sequence). The CDR3 runs to 11 residues. CDR3 residues: CRTVRGTEAFF. In nucleotides, the CDR3 is TGTAGGACAGTCCGGGGCACTGAAGCTTTCTTT.

J is TRBJ1-4 and V is TRBV3-1 (or the pseudogene TRBV3-2); 7 bases fit TRBD1. V lost 5 bases to trimming and J lost 6 bases; unmatched junction nucleotides: 9. The germline V gene has CDR1 LGHDT and CDR2 YNNKEL (reference sequence). This CDR3 region has 15 residues. CDR3 DNA sequence: TGTGCCAGCAGCTCCTGGGACAGAAAATATGAAAAACTGTTTTTT. This gives the protein CASSSWDRKYEKLFF.

This clone was seen just once. This chain uses TRBV10-3 with TRBJ2-7; D perhaps matches TRBD1 (6 bases). Trimming removed 5 bases at V and 12 bases at J, with 17 bases between. CDR3 length: 12 residues. Germline-derived CDR1 and CDR2 are ENHRY and SYGVKD. The CDR3 loop reads CAISPREGELYF. CDR3 DNA sequence: TGTGCCATCAGTCCGCGAGAGGGGGAACTGTACTTC.

The chain carries TRBV28 and TRBJ1-5, with 9 bases that match TRBD1. Germline V lookup: CDR1 MDHEN, CDR2 SYDVKM. Trimming removed 5 bases from V and 1 base from J; junction bases left unmatched: 6. CDR3 length: 16 amino acids. This CDR3 is CASSPHRGPSNQPQHF. The CDR3 region has the DNA TGTGCCAGCAGTCCCCACAGGGGGCCGAGCAATCAGCCCCAGCATTTT.

In regard to this clone: This specimen includes other DNA sequences encoding the same CDR3. The gene calls are TRBV18 and TRBJ1-6; unclear D gene. Looked up from germline, CDR1 is KGHSH and CDR2 is LQKENI. V was trimmed by 3 bases and J by 5 bases, leaving 8 bases between them. The CDR3 is 14 amino acids. The CDR3 region is CASSPTGNNSPLHF. The CDR3 DNA is TGTGCCAGCTCACCGACGGGTAATAATTCACCCCTCCACTTT.

V is TRBV4-2 and J is TRBJ1-6; 10 nucleotides match TRBD1. V lost 1 base and J lost 11; bases outside the gene matches: 8. The CDR3 sequence is 16 residues long. Per the germline V gene, CDR1 is LGHNA and CDR2 is YNFKEQ. DNA of the CDR3: TGTGCCAGCAGCCAAGGTAGAGGGACAGGGGAGGCACCCCTCCACTTT. Protein product: CASSQGRGTGEAPLHF.

V usage is TRBV5-1 and J usage is TRBJ1-6; D is unresolved. CDR3 length: 12 residues. Germline V gene data show CDR1 as SGHRS and CDR2 as YFSETQ. The V gene lost 4 bases and the J gene lost 10 bases, with 9 bases spanning the gap. The CDR3 is CASSHPGSPLHF. For the CDR3, the DNA is TGCGCCAGCAGCCACCCCGGGTCACCCCTCCACTTT. Together with reference TRBV5-1 and TRBJ1-6, the CDR3 gives the full variable domain: KAGVTQTPRYLIKTRGQQVTLSCSPISGHRSVSWYQQTPGQGLQFLFEYFSETQRNKGNFPGRFSGRQFSNSRSEMNVSTLELGDSALYLCASSHPGSPLHFGNGTRLTVT.

The V call is TRBV6-2 or TRBV6-3, the J call TRBJ1-2; D unresolved. Germline lookup yields CDR1 MNHEY and CDR2 SVGEGT. The CDR3 is made up of 12 amino acids. Trimming stripped 2 bases from V and 4 bases from J, with 5 bases between. CDR3 in DNA: TGTGCCAGCAGTTACGGCAGCTATGGCTACACCTTC. Its protein is CASSYGSYGYTF.

This chain connects TRBV9 to TRBJ2-7, with TRBD1 matching 7 bases. CDR1 and CDR2 (germline): SGDLS, YYNGEE. After removal of 3 bases from V and 6 bases from J, the junction contained 9 bases not matched to a gene. The CDR3 covers 14 residues. The CDR3 coding sequence is TGTGCCAGCAGCGCCAGACAGGGCGGCGGCGAGCAGTACTTC. It is translated as CASSARQGGGEQYF.